Sequencing of this TCR beta chain was carried out in a study of CD8+ T cells in alopecia areata. Study-level background: At a dose of 5 to 10 mg twice daily, oral tofacitinib was given to treated patients.

For this clone: Its antigen remains unknown.

Points from the study as a whole: Compared with normal scalp, lesional scalp had higher clonality and more expanded CD8+ clones.

Reverse transcribed after extraction, RNA yielded cDNA as the sequencing template. Assay: immunoSEQ multiplex PCR; the TCRdb copy retains only in-frame clones and omits some. The sample shows 250,000 or so clones, less than 80% of them seen only once. Germline CDR1 and CDR2: SGDLS and YYNGEE. The V gene lost 4 bases and the J gene lost 6 bases, with 19 bases spanning the gap. The CDR3 consists of 16 residues. Collected material from alopecia areata patients comprised lesional scalp punch biopsies and peripheral blood. This clonotype was sampled from a human donor with alopecia areata. Sequencing used CD4+ T cells sorted from blood, obtained at week 0. The rearrangement joins TRBV9 to TRBJ2-2; D is possibly TRBD1 (5 bases). CDR3 residues: CASSPLSRVGSGELFF. The CDR3 coding sequence is TGTGCCAGCAGCCCACTTTCCAGGGTAGGGTCCGGGGAGCTGTTTTTT.